Detailed here is one T cell receptor beta chain. Its antigen is undetermined. These data belong to a study of T cell responses to AZD1222 COVID-19 vaccine. Study conclusions and caveats: With dominance at 160-218 and 743-854, vaccine-associated CD4 TCRs spanned spike. The sample set comprised mostly white British donors with more females, and clonal diversity was possibly underestimated.

After removal of 1 base from V and 1 base from J, the junction contained 6 bases not matched to a gene. Germline V lookup: CDR1 SNHLY, CDR2 FYNNEI. This CDR3 contains 16 residues. Using immunoSEQ multiplex PCR, the repertoire was profiled, and TCRdb retains in-frame clones only, with some absent. The sample lists fewer than 100,000 clones, approximately 90% occurring once. The chain couples TRBV2 to TRBJ1-1, with 7 bases fitting TRBD1. This sequence originates from an adult in good health. Source: peripheral blood, taken on day 0 of AZD1222 vaccination. The DNA of the CDR3 is TGTGCCAGCAGTGAAGGGACAGGCCTACAGAACACTGAAGCTTTCTTT. As protein: CASSEGTGLQNTEAFF. The variable domain in full, with the rest retrieved from reference TRBV2 and TRBJ1-1, is EPEVTQTPSHQVTQMGQEVILRCVPISNHLYFYWYRQILGQKVEFLVSFYNNEISEKSEIFDDQFSVERPDGSNFTLKIRSTKLEDSAMYFCASSEGTGLQNTEAFFGQGTRLTVV.